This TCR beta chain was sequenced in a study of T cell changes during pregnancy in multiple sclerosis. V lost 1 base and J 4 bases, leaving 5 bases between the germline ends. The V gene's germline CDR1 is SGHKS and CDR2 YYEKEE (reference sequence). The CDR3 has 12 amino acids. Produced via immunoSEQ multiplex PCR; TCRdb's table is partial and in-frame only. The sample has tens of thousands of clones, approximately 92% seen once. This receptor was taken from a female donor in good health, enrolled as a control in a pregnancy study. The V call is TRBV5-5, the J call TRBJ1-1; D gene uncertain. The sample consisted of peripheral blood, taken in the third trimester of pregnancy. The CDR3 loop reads CASSLTGTEAFF. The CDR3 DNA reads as TGTGCCAGCAGCTTGACGGGCACTGAAGCTTTCTTT.